A selection of T cell receptor beta chains follows, all from one sample in a study of spatial heterogeneity in lung cancer. TCRdb called the 5' RACE reads again in MiXCR, with one record for every CDR3 protein. Of 40,000 to 45,000 distinct CDR3 sequences in the sample, approximately 13% were seen once. Sequences were derived from PBMCs, sampled at surgery. These TCRs come from a male donor with early-stage non-small cell lung cancer. Each CDR3 is given with its conserved first and last residue. A D gene is named only where the DNA matches it firmly. Size tells how often a clone was seen (once, few, many) or the class of an expanded clone, and some rows leave it out.

CDR3nt | CDR3aa | d_gene | j_gene | abundance | v_gene | len
TGTGCCACCAGACAGGGCTGGAGCAATCAGCCCCAGCATTTT | CATRQGWSNQPQHF | TRBD1 | TRBJ1-5 | few | TRBV19 | 14
TGTGCCAGCAGTGCCATGACCTACGAGCAGTACTTC | CASSAMTYEQYF | - | TRBJ2-7 | few | TRBV25-1 | 12
TGTGCCAGCAGTTTAGTCTCAGGGGGGCCTCCCTACGAGCAGTACTTC | CASSLVSGGPPYEQYF | - | TRBJ2-7 | few | TRBV12-3/TRBV12-4 | 16
TGTGCCAGCAGCTTACAGCGTATGAACACTGAAGCTTTCTTT | CASSLQRMNTEAFF | - | TRBJ1-1 | many | TRBV5-5 | 14
TGTGCCAGCAGTGAGGGGCTGCTACGGCGAAACACCATATATTTT | CASSEGLLRRNTIYF | - | TRBJ1-3 | many | TRBV2 | 15
TGTGCCAGCAGTTTCGATAACTATGGCTACACCTTC | CASSFDNYGYTF | - | TRBJ1-2 | - | TRBV12-3/TRBV12-4 | 12
TGTGCCAGCAGCCCCCCAGGGGGCTATGGCTACACCTTC | CASSPPGGYGYTF | TRBD1 | TRBJ1-2 | many | TRBV7-2 | 13
TGTGCCAGCAGCTTAACTAGCGAGTACAATGAGCAGTTCTTC | CASSLTSEYNEQFF | - | TRBJ2-1 | few | TRBV7-3 | 14
TGTGCCAGCAGCCCGACTAGCGGGGGGGCCGCCGGGGAGCTGTTTTTT | CASSPTSGGAAGELFF | TRBD2 | TRBJ2-2 | few | TRBV7-9 | 16
TGTGCCAGCAGCTTAGCACTGGCTGACAAGTACCAGTATTTT | CASSLALADKYQYF | - | TRBJ2-3 | many | TRBV7-2 | 14
TGCGCCAGCAGCTTGGGACCGGGACAGTCGTCGAGGGGGGAGCAGTACTTC | CASSLGPGQSSRGEQYF | TRBD1 | TRBJ2-7 | few | TRBV5-1 | 17
TGTGCCAGCAGCCGCAGGGAGTCTAATGAAAAACTGTTTTTT | CASSRRESNEKLFF | - | TRBJ1-4 | - | TRBV7-2 | 14
TGCAGTGCTACGGGACAGGGCCGGTCGATCCTGACTTTC | CSATGQGRSILTF | TRBD1 | TRBJ2-6 | - | TRBV20-1 | 13
TGCAGTGCTAGAGGCGCAGGGGGCCTACTGACTGAAGCTTTCTTT | CSARGAGGLLTEAFF | TRBD1 | TRBJ1-1 | few | TRBV20-1 | 15
TGTGCCAGCAGTGAAGCGCTGGGGCCGGGTGAAAAACTGTTTTTT | CASSEALGPGEKLFF | - | TRBJ1-4 | many | TRBV2 | 15
TGTGCCAGCAGCCAAGAAGGACTTTACTCGGCCTCTGGGGCCAACGTCCTGACTTTC | CASSQEGLYSASGANVLTF | - | TRBJ2-6 | many | TRBV3-1 | 19
TGTGCCAGCAGCCGGGACATTAACTATGGCTACACCTTC | CASSRDINYGYTF | - | TRBJ1-2 | - | TRBV6-5 | 13
TGTGCCAGCAGTTCGCCGGGGGTAGCGGGCGTTTCCTACGAGCAGTACTTC | CASSSPGVAGVSYEQYF | TRBD2 | TRBJ2-7 | few | TRBV28 | 17
TGTGCCAGCAGTTTATCTGGTTACACTGAAGCTTTCTTT | CASSLSGYTEAFF | - | TRBJ1-1 | few | TRBV27 | 13
TGTGCCAGCAGCCCCCACGGGGCTGAAGCTTTCTTT | CASSPHGAEAFF | - | TRBJ1-1 | many | TRBV7-2 | 12
TGTGCCTGGCGGGCGACGCCTAGCTCCTATAATTCACCCCTCCACTTT | CAWRATPSSYNSPLHF | - | TRBJ1-6 | - | TRBV30 | 16
TGTGCCAGCAGTGAAAGCGGGAGGGCCACCGATACGCAGTATTTT | CASSESGRATDTQYF | TRBD2 | TRBJ2-3 | many | TRBV28 | 15
TGCGCCAGCAGCCAACCCCAGTCCGGGAAGGGCACTGAAGCTTTCTTT | CASSQPQSGKGTEAFF | - | TRBJ1-1 | many | TRBV4-1 | 16
TGTGCCAGCAGCCTACGGGACAGGGGATTCACTGAAGCTTTCTTT | CASSLRDRGFTEAFF | TRBD1 | TRBJ1-1 | - | TRBV4-2 | 15
TGTGCCAGCAGCCCATATGGACAGGTTAATTCACCCCTCCACTTT | CASSPYGQVNSPLHF | TRBD1 | TRBJ1-6 | - | TRBV3-1 | 15
TGTGCCAGCAGCTTAGCCGGCGGGGCGAACACCGGGGAGCTGTTTTTT | CASSLAGGANTGELFF | - | TRBJ2-2 | many | TRBV7-2 | 16
TGTGCCAGCAGCTTAGCGAGCACAGTGGATGAAAAACTGTTTTTT | CASSLASTVDEKLFF | - | TRBJ1-4 | - | TRBV7-2 | 15
TGCGCCAGCAGCTTGGAGGGCAGCGAATACTATGGCTACACCTTC | CASSLEGSEYYGYTF | - | TRBJ1-2 | - | TRBV5-1 | 15
TGCGCCAGCAGCACAGGTGCCGGCACTGAAGCTTTCTTT | CASSTGAGTEAFF | - | TRBJ1-1 | - | TRBV5-1 | 13